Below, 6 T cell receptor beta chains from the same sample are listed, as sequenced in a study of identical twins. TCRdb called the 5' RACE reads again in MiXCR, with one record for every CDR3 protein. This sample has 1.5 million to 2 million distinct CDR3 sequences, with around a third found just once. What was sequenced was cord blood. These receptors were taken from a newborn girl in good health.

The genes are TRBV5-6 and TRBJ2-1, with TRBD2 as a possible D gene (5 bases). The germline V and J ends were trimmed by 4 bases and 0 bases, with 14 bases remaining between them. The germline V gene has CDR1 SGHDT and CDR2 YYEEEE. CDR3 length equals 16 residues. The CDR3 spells CASSAPRVTSYNEQFF. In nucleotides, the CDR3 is TGTGCCAGCAGCGCCCCGCGGGTTACCTCCTACAATGAGCAGTTCTTC. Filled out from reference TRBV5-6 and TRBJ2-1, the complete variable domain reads DAGVTQSPTHLIKTRGQQVTLRCSPKSGHDTVSWYQQALGQGPQFIFQYYEEEERQRGNFPDRFSGHQFPNYSSELNVNALLLGDSALYLCASSAPRVTSYNEQFFGPGTRLTVL.

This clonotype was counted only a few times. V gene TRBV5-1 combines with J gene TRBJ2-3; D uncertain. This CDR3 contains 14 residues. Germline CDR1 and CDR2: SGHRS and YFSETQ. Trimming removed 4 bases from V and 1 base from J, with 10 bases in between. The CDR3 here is CASSRLSGTDTQYF. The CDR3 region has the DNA TGCGCCAGCAGCCGTTTAAGTGGCACAGATACGCAGTATTTT.

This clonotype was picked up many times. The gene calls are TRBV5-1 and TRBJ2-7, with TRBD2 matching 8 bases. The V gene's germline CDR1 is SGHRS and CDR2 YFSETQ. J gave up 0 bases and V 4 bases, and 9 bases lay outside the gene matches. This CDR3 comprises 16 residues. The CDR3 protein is CASSHRVAGLSYEQYF. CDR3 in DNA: TGCGCCAGCAGCCATCGAGTAGCGGGGCTCTCCTACGAGCAGTACTTC.

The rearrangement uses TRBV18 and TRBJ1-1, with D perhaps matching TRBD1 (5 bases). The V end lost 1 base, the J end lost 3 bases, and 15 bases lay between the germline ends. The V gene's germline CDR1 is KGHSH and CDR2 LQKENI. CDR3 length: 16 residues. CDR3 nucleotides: TGTGCCAGCTCACCACTGCAGGGTGATGGGGACACTGAAGCTTTCTTT. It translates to CASSPLQGDGDTEAFF.

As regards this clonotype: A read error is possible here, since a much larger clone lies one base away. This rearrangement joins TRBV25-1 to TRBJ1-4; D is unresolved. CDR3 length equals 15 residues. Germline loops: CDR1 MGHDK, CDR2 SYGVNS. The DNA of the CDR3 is TGTGCCAGCAGTGAATACGGCAGCTTTAATGAAAGACTGTTTTTT. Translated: CASSEYGSFNERLFF.

The CDR3 here is CASSLRFRGGEAFF. DNA of the CDR3: TGCGCCAGCAGCTTGCGATTCAGGGGAGGTGAAGCTTTCTTT. The chain joins TRBV5-1 to TRBJ1-1; a possible D gene is TRBD1 (6 bases). The V gene lost 1 base and the J gene lost 7 bases, with 14 bases spanning the gap. This CDR3 is 14 amino acids long. Germline assignment: CDR1 SGHRS and CDR2 YFSETQ.